What follows are 21 T cell receptor beta chains derived from one specimen sequenced in a study of cytomegalovirus exposure and HLA in healthy donors. Produced via immunoSEQ multiplex PCR; TCRdb's table is partial and in-frame only. The sample has around 70,000 clones; 94% are singletons. The sequencing input was PBMCs. These receptors all stem from a man aged 18 to 35 in good health and CMV-seropositive.

This chain uses TRBV10-3 with TRBJ2-1; 7 positions match TRBD2. With 8 bases clipped from V and 0 bases from J, the junction kept 7 bases outside the gene matches. The CDR3 contains 15 residues. From germline, CDR1 is ENHRY and CDR2 SYGVKD. DNA of the CDR3: TGTGCCATCGGGCGGGAGAGTAGCTCCTACAATGAGCAGTTCTTC. It specifies CAIGRESSSYNEQFF.

Many counts were recorded for this clone. This sequence joins TRBV21-1 and TRBJ1-3; no DNA check was done on the table's D call, TRBD1. TRBV21-1 is flagged as a pseudogene. The length of the CDR3 is 16 residues. Here the CDR3 reads CASSKSQVDSGNTIYF. CDR3 coding DNA: TGTGCCAGCAGCAAATCTCAGGTTGACTCTGGAAACACCATATATTTT.

V is TRBV4-1 and J is TRBJ2-7, with TRBD2 matching 8 bases. This CDR3 contains 15 residues. V was pared by 1 base and J by 2 bases, with 4 bases of the junction left unmatched. Germline-derived CDR1 and CDR2 are MGHRA and YSYEKL. The CDR3 DNA is TGCGCCAGCAGCCAAGGGACTAGCACCGCCTACGAGCAGTACTTC. This encodes CASSQGTSTAYEQYF.

The V gene is TRBV27, the J gene TRBJ1-1; the D is unclear. The CDR3 is made up of 13 amino acids. Germline CDR1 is MNHEY and CDR2 is SMNVEV (reference sequence). Trimming took 4 bases from V and 8 from J, leaving 14 bases between them. The CDR3 DNA follows: TGTGCCAGCAGTTCGGAGGGTTCCGGAGAAGCTTTCTTT. The encoded protein is CASSSEGSGEAFF.

The chain joins TRBV19 to TRBJ1-5; TRBD1 is a possible D gene (6 bases). V was trimmed by 8 bases and J by 0 bases, leaving 20 bases between them. Germline CDR1 LNHDA, CDR2 SQIVND (reference sequence). There are 17 residues in the CDR3. Written as DNA, the CDR3 is TGTGCCAGTCAAAAAAAGGACAGCCAAAATAGCAATCAGCCCCAGCATTTT. Protein: CASQKKDSQNSNQPQHF. The full variable domain, completed using reference TRBV19 and TRBJ1-5, is DGGITQSPKYLFRKEGQNVTLSCEQNLNHDAMYWYRQDPGQGLRLIYYSQIVNDFQKGDIAEGYSVSREKKESFPLTVTSAQKNPTAFYLCASQKKDSQNSNQPQHFGDGTRLSIL.

The chain employs TRBV25-1 and TRBJ2-7, with D perhaps matching TRBD1 (6 bases). This CDR3 region has 14 residues. Trimming pared 5 bases from V and 5 bases from J, leaving 16 bases between. The V gene's germline CDR1 is MGHDK and CDR2 SYGVNS. The CDR3 here is CASSPWGLGDEQYF. CDR3 sequence (DNA): TGTGCCAGCAGTCCTTGGGGGCTGGGGGACGAGCAGTACTTC.

The chain joins TRBV7-2 to TRBJ2-7; 11 nucleotides line up with TRBD2. CDR3 length equals 15 residues. The V and J ends lost 3 bases and 3 bases, in that order; junction bases with no gene match: 4. CDR1 and CDR2 from the germline V gene are SGHTA and FQGNSA. CDR3 bases: TGTGCCAGCAGCTTCCTAACTAGCGGGAGCTACGAGCAGTACTTC. It is translated as CASSFLTSGSYEQYF.

This clone was counted between two and nine times. J is TRBJ2-7 and V is TRBV30; a possible D gene is TRBD1 (5 bases). Trimming took 2 bases from V and 0 from J, leaving 8 bases between them. Germline V gene sequence: CDR1 GTSNPN, CDR2 SVGIG (reference sequence). The CDR3 is 13 residues long. The CDR3 nucleotides are TGTGCCTGGAGTAGACAGTTCTCCTACGAGCAGTACTTC. Protein product: CAWSRQFSYEQYF.

The chain joins TRBV30 to TRBJ2-1, with 11 positions matching TRBD2. The V gene's germline CDR1 is GTSNPN and CDR2 SVGIG (reference sequence). The CDR3 has 12 residues. V was clipped by 5 bases and J by 7 bases; unmatched bases: 1. DNA for the CDR3: TGTGCCTGGGGGACTAGCGGTAATGAGCAGTTCTTC. Its protein product is CAWGTSGNEQFF.

The J gene is TRBJ2-2, the V gene TRBV11-2, with 9 bases aligning to TRBD2. The germline CDR1 and CDR2 sequences are SGHAT and FQNNGV. Trimming at V came to 5 bases and at J to 1 base, leaving 11 bases not matched to a gene. This CDR3 comprises 18 residues. The CDR3 DNA sequence: TGTGCCAGCAGCCTCCTAGGGAGCGGGAGGCAGAACACCGGGGAGCTGTTTTTT. It codes for CASSLLGSGRQNTGELFF. The whole variable domain, remainder taken from reference TRBV11-2 and TRBJ2-2, is EAGVAQSPRYKIIEKRQSVAFWCNPISGHATLYWYQQILGQGPKLLIQFQNNGVVDDSQLPKDRFSAERLKGVDSTLKIQPAKLEDSAVYLCASSLLGSGRQNTGELFFGEGSRLTVL.

V is TRBV11-3 and J is TRBJ1-1, with D possibly matching TRBD1 (5 bases). The CDR3 loop spans 13 amino acids. Trimming pared 5 bases from V and 1 base from J, leaving 8 bases between. The germline V gene has CDR1 SGHNT and CDR2 YENEEA. CDR3 sequence: CASSKTGNTEAFF. Written as DNA, the CDR3 is TGTGCCAGCAGCAAAACAGGGAACACTGAAGCTTTCTTT.

The chain joins TRBV25-1 to TRBJ1-5; tentatively, D is TRBD1 (5 bases). CDR1 MGHDK and CDR2 SYGVNS come from the germline V gene. The germline V and J ends were trimmed by 5 bases and 6 bases, with 8 bases remaining between them. This CDR3 comprises 12 residues. CDR3 DNA sequence: TGTGCCAGCAGTCGGGGGAGTCAGCCCCAGCATTTT. It codes for CASSRGSQPQHF.

The genes are TRBV10-2 and TRBJ2-1; TRBD2 matches at 11 bases. The CDR3 has 14 amino acids. Losses at the gene ends were 8 bases for V and 1 base for J; bases not matched to a gene: 1. Germline CDR1 and CDR2: WSHSY and SAAADI. CDR3 sequence (DNA): TGCGCCAGCGGGACTAGCGGATCCTACAATGAGCAGTTCTTC. Amino acid sequence: CASGTSGSYNEQFF.

The chain employs TRBV28 and TRBJ2-7; a weak D match, TRBD1 (6 bases). Trimming removed 8 bases at V and 1 base at J, with 15 bases between. Germline CDR1 and CDR2: MDHEN and SYDVKM. The CDR3 runs 14 residues. CDR3 sequence reads: CASGTLGGSYEQYF. The DNA for the CDR3 is TGTGCCAGCGGGACACTAGGGGGTTCCTACGAGCAGTACTTC.

This clone has a single count. The J gene is TRBJ2-3, the V gene TRBV5-1, with 8 bases aligning to TRBD1. The junction had 5 bases not matched to a gene; V was cut back by 9 bases and J by 2 bases. The CDR3 runs to 13 residues. CDR1 is SGHRS, CDR2 YFSETQ, per germline. CDR3 residues: CATRQGPTDTQYF. CDR3 nucleotides: TGCGCCACCCGACAGGGGCCCACAGATACGCAGTATTTT.

The rearrangement joins TRBV4-1 to TRBJ1-2; D is unresolved. In germline, CDR1 is MGHRA, CDR2 YSYEKL. Between the trimmed V and J ends, which lost 4 bases and 8 bases, there was a span of 17 bases. The length of the CDR3 is 14 residues. CDR3 sequence: CASSPPLAAWGYTF. The CDR3 region has the DNA TGCGCCAGCAGCCCCCCGCTCGCGGCGTGGGGCTACACCTTC.

The chain couples TRBV14 to TRBJ2-6, with 10 positions matching TRBD1. V lost 0 bases to trimming and J lost 3 bases; unmatched junction nucleotides: 14. The CDR3 spans 21 residues. CDR1 and CDR2 (germline): SGHDN, FVKESK. The DNA of the CDR3 is TGTGCCAGCAGCCAAGATGAGACAGGGGGCTGGCATCGTTTTGGGGCCAACGTCCTGACTTTC. This translates into CASSQDETGGWHRFGANVLTF.

This clone was counted a single time. CDR3 coding DNA: TGTGCCAGCAGCTTAGAGGGGGCGGGAGGGACTCACGAGCAGTACTTC. Protein sequence: CASSLEGAGGTHEQYF. The V gene is TRBV11-2, the J gene TRBJ2-7; 9 nucleotides match TRBD2. The CDR3 is 16 amino acids. V lost 0 bases, J lost 5 bases, and 8 bases stayed unmatched. In germline, CDR1 is SGHAT, CDR2 FQNNGV.

This chain connects TRBV9 to TRBJ1-2; 9 nucleotides match TRBD1. Germline V lookup: CDR1 SGDLS, CDR2 YYNGEE. The ends lost 3 bases at V and 8 bases at J; junction bases unmatched: 11. This CDR3 spans 15 amino acids. The CDR3 protein is CASSAGQGPLEGYTF. As DNA, the CDR3 is TGTGCCAGCAGCGCGGGACAGGGTCCTCTAGAAGGCTACACCTTC.

This sequence joins TRBV5-4 and TRBJ2-3; 14 bases agree with TRBD2. CDR1 and CDR2 from the germline V gene are SGHNT and YYREEE (reference sequence). J was trimmed by 0 bases and V by 3 bases; bases with no gene match: 3. The CDR3 totals 17 residues. CDR3 DNA: TGTGCCAGCAGCTCGGGACTAGCGGGAGTGAGCACAGATACGCAGTATTTT. Translated: CASSSGLAGVSTDTQYF.

The chain links TRBV14 to TRBJ1-3; D unclear. The germline V and J ends were trimmed by 4 bases and 2 bases, with 6 bases remaining between them. CDR3 size: 13 residues. Germline V CDR1 and CDR2: SGHDN, FVKESK. CDR3 sequence reads: CASSLQTGNTIYF. CDR3 sequence (DNA): TGTGCCAGCAGCCTGCAGACTGGAAACACCATATATTTT.